This T cell receptor (beta chain) was found in a study of neoadjuvant anti-PD-1 for oral cavity cancer. CDR1 and CDR2 (germline): SGHTA, FQGNSA. CDR3 length: 15 amino acids. V shed 5 bases, J shed 4 bases, and the junction held 10 bases outside the gene matches. Tumor libraries mostly used roughly 5.2 ug genomic DNA, two replicates each. Measured with immunoSEQ multiplex PCR; TCRdb has only the in-frame clones, and not every one. The sample lists 6,600 or so clones; approximately 46% were seen once. These newly diagnosed stage II-IVA oral cavity squamous cell carcinoma patients had no prior systemic or radiation treatment.

This clonotype originated in a person aged 40 to 85 with oral cavity squamous cell carcinoma. V gene TRBV7-2 combines with J gene TRBJ2-7, with 8 bases identical to TRBD2. Sample: tumor tissue, taken before nivolumab (anti-PD-1) treatment. CDR3 in DNA: TGTGCCAGCAGCCCCTCGCCCCGGGGGGGGTACGAGCAGTACTTC. Translated, it gives CASSPSPRGGYEQYF.